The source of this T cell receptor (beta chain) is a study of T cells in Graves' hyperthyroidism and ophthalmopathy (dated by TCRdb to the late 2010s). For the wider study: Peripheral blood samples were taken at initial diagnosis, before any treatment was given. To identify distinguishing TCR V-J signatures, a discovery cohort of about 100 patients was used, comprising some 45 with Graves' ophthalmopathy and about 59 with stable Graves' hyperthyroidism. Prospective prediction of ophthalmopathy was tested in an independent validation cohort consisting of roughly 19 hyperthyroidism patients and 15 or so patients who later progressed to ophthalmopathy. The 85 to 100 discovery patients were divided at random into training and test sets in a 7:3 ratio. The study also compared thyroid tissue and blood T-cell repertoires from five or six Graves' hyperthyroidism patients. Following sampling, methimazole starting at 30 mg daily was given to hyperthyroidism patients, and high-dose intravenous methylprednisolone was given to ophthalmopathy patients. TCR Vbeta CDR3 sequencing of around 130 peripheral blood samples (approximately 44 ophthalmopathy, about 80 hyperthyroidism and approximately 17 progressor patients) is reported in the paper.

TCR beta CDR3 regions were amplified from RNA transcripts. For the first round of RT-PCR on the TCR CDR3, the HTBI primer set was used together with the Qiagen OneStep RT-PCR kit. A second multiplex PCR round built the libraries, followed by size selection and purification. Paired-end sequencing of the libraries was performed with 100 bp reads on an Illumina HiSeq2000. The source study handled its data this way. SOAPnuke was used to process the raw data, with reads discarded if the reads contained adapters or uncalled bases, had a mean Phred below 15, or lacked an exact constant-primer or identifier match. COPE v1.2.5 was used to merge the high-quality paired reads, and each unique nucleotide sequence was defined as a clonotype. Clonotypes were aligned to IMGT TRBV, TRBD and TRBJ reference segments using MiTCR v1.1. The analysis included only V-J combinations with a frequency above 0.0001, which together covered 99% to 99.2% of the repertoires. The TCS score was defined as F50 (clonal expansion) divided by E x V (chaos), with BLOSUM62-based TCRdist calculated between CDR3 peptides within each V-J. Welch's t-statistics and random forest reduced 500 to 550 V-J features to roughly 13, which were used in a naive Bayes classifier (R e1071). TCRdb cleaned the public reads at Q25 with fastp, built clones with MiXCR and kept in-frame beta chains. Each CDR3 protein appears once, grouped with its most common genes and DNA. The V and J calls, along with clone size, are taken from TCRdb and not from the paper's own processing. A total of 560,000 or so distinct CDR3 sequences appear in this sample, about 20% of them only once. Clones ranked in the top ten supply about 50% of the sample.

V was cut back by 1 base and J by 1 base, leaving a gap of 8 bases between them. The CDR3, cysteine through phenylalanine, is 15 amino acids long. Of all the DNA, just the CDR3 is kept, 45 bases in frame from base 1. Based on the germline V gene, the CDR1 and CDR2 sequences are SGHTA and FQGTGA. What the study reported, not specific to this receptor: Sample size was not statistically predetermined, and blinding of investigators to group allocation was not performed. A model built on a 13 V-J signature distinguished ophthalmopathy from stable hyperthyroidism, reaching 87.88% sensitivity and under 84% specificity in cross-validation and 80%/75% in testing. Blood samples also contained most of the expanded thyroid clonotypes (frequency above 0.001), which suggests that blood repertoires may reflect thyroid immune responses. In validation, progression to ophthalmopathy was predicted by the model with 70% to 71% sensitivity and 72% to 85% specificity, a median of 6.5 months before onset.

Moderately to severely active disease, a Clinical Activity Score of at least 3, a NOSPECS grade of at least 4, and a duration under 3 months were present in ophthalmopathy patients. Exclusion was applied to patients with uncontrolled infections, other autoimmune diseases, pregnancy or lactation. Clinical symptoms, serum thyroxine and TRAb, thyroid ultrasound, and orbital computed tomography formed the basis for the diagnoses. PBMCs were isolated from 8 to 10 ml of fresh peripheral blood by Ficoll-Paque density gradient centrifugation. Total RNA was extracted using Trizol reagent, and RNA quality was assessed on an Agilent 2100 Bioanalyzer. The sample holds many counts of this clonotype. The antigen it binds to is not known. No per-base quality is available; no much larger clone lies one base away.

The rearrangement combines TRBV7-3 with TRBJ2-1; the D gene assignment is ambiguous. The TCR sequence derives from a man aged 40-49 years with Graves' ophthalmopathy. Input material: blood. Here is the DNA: TGTGCCAGCAGCTTAAGTACCTCGTCCTACAATGAGCAGTTCTTC. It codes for CASSLSTSSYNEQFF.